This paragraph covers one T cell receptor beta chain sequence. The protocol was immunoSEQ multiplex PCR, while the TCRdb copy is restricted to in-frame clones and leaves out a portion. The sample lists more than 60,000 clones; 85% to 90% were seen once. The data derive from a study of Tregs in tolerant kidney transplant recipients. The V gene's germline CDR1 is LNHDA and CDR2 SQIVND (reference sequence). Trimming took 3 bases from V and 0 from J; bases not matched to a gene: 5. There are 16 residues in the CDR3. The receptor was isolated from a human donor who received a combined kidney and bone marrow transplant. Material: CD4+ T cells from blood, obtained before the transplant. The gene calls are TRBV19 and TRBJ1-5; TRBD1 matches at 7 bases. This CDR3 is CASSIQGGDSNQPQHF. Written as DNA, the CDR3 is TGTGCCAGTAGTATTCAGGGGGGCGATAGCAATCAGCCCCAGCATTTT.